The 2 T cell receptor beta chains given below trace back to one sample, sequenced in a study of T-cell reconstitution after alpha-beta-depleted transplantation in children. Unique molecular identifiers were incorporated when the TCRbeta library was constructed. A single record per CDR3 protein comes from TCRdb applying MiXCR to the PCR reads. The table shows over 85,000 distinct CDR3 sequences, with over 9% occurring only once. Specimen: PBMCs from the stem cell graft donor, collected from the stem cell graft. The receptors originated from a human donor who donated a stem cell graft to a child with acute lymphoblastic leukemia.

In its sample, this clonotype was seen a few times. The chain combines TRBV4-2 with TRBJ2-7; the D gene could be TRBD1 or TRBD2 (6 bases each). V was cut by 1 base and J by 6 bases, with 13 bases left in between. This CDR3 comprises 14 residues. Germline V gene sequence: CDR1 LGHNA, CDR2 YNFKEQ. The DNA of the CDR3 is TGTGCCAGCAGCCAAGGCCGATGGGGGGCCGAGCAGTACTTC. Its protein is CASSQGRWGAEQYF.

In its sample, this clonotype was seen many times. This sequence joins TRBV20-1 and TRBJ2-5, with no clear D. Germline CDR1 and CDR2: DFQATT and SNEGSKA (reference sequence). V gave up 3 bases and J gave up 5 bases, with 16 bases separating them. The CDR3 sequence is 14 residues long. In DNA, the CDR3 is TGCAGTGCTAGGTCGACGGCTATCATGGAGACCCAGTACTTC. Translated, it gives CSARSTAIMETQYF.